What follows describes a single T cell receptor (beta chain). This specimen comes from a study of blood T cell repertoires in COVID-19. The CDR3 totals 14 residues. V was trimmed by 2 bases and J by 2 bases, leaving 10 bases between them. Germline V gene data show CDR1 as MNHEY and CDR2 as SMNVEV (reference sequence). The repertoire was sequenced with immunoSEQ multiplex PCR; TCRdb's copy has only in-frame clones and lacks some. The data show 110,000 to 150,000 clones, approximately 86% seen once. The chain joins TRBV27 to TRBJ2-7, with D tentatively TRBD1 (7 bases). This sequence was found in a woman aged 40 to 49 who had recovered from COVID-19. Source material: PBMCs or T cells enriched from blood (not recorded which). DNA for the CDR3: TGTGCCAGCAGTTTAGCCAGGGGGGCCTACGAGCAGTACTTC. Translation: CASSLARGAYEQYF.